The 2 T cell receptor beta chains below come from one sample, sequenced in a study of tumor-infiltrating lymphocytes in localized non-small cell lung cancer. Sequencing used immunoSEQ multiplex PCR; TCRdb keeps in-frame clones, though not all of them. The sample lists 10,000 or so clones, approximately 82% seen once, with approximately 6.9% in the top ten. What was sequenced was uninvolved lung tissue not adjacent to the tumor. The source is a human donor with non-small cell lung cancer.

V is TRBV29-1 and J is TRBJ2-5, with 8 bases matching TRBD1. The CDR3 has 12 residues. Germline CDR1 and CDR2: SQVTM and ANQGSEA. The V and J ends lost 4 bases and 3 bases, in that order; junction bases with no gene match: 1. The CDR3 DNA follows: TGCAGCGTTGGGACAGGGAAAGAGACCCAGTACTTC. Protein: CSVGTGKETQYF.

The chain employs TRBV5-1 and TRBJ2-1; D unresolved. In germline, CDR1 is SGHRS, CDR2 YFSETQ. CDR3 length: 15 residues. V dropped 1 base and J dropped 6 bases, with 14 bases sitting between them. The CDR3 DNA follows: TGCGCCAGCAGCTTGAGCACGCAGGTCGGCAATGAGCAGTTCTTC. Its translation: CASSLSTQVGNEQFF.